The 32 T cell receptor beta chains in this list originate from one sample, sequenced in a study of breast tumors, draining lymph nodes, adjacent tissues. Each CDR3 protein gets one entry after TCRdb re-called the multiplex PCR reads with MiXCR. The table shows under 300,000 distinct CDR3 sequences, with less than 40% occurring only once. Axillary draining lymph nodes of breast cancer patients supplied the node samples. Sequenced sample: axillary lymph node tissue. Receptor source: a female donor with breast cancer. Some clones in this sample may be carry-over from other donors' samples.

This clonotype showed up many times. The genes are TRBV15 and TRBJ2-7; D is uncertain. V was trimmed by 0 bases and J by 3 bases, leaving 24 bases between them. The germline CDR1 and CDR2 sequences are LNHNV and YYDKDF (reference sequence). This CDR3 has 19 residues. The DNA of the CDR3 is TGTGCCACCAGCAGAGATAGGGCAGAGCCTACCAGCCTCCTCTACGAGCAGTACTTC. The encoded protein is CATSRDRAEPTSLLYEQYF. Based on the CDR3 plus reference TRBV15 and TRBJ2-7, the full variable domain is DAMVIQNPRYQVTQFGKPVTLSCSQTLNHNVMYWYQQKSSQAPKLLFHYYDKDFNNEADTPDNFQSRRPNTSFCFLDIRSPGLGDTAMYLCATSRDRAEPTSLLYEQYFGPGTRLTVT.

The chain combines TRBV20-1 with TRBJ2-3; weak D call: TRBD2 (5 bases). This CDR3 comprises 24 residues. Germline V lookup: CDR1 DFQATT, CDR2 SNEGSKA (reference sequence). V lost 3 bases and J lost 2, with 42 bases in between. In DNA, the CDR3 is TGCAGTGCTAGTGAACAGCGAGCTAGAAAGATACACGCAGAGGGCAACCAGTCCACAGATACGCAGTATTTT. It codes for CSASEQRARKIHAEGNQSTDTQYF.

This clonotype was seen at least ten times. This chain links TRBV6-5 with TRBJ1-5; 8 nucleotides line up with TRBD1. The CDR3 consists of 14 residues. The germline CDR1 and CDR2 sequences are MNHEY and SVGAGI. The J segment lost 7 bases and the V segment lost 6 bases, leaving 8 bases of the junction unmatched. Written as DNA, the CDR3 is TGTGCCAGCAGGAGGGGCAGGGGGCAGCAGCCCCAGCATTTT. Translation gives CASRRGRGQQPQHF.

This clonotype came up many times. The rearrangement links TRBV24-1 to TRBJ2-7; perhaps TRBD2 as D (6 bases). The V and J ends lost 3 bases and 5 bases respectively, with 13 bases between them. Germline values: CDR1 KGHDR, CDR2 SFDVKD. The CDR3 is 14 amino acids. CDR3 loop: CATSDPGRGHEQYF. As DNA, the CDR3 is TGTGCCACCAGTGATCCCGGGAGAGGTCACGAGCAGTACTTC.

This clonotype was detected many times. This chain links TRBV13 with TRBJ1-3; D unclear. This CDR3 has 16 residues. Germline assignment: CDR1 PRHDT and CDR2 FYEKMQ (reference sequence). Deletions cut 5 bases from V and 1 base from J, with 15 bases between. The chain's CDR3 is CASSPGGRISGNTIYF. The CDR3 region has the DNA TGTGCCAGCAGCCCAGGCGGGAGGATTTCTGGAAACACCATATATTTT.

This clonotype was seen repeatedly, ten times or more. One end of the junction fails to match germline, which may point to a read error. The gene calls are TRBV20-1 and TRBJ2-7; 8 bases line up with TRBD2. The CDR3 has 13 amino acids. Germline CDR1 and CDR2: DFQATT and SNEGSKA (reference sequence). The CDR3 nucleotides are TGTTCGTGTCTGGCTCGGGGGGGGTACGAGCAGTACTTC. As protein: CSCLARGGYEQYF.

This clonotype showed up many times. The rearrangement links TRBV18 to TRBJ1-4; D is possibly TRBD1 (5 bases). The CDR3 covers 15 residues. V was shortened by 3 bases and J by 3 bases, with 11 bases between the two germline ends. CDR1 and CDR2 (germline): KGHSH, LQKENI. CDR3 in DNA: TGTGCCAGCTCACCCGGTCAGGGATCTAATGAAAAACTGTTTTTT. Its protein is CASSPGQGSNEKLFF.

This clonotype showed up many times. The chain employs TRBV4-2 and TRBJ1-3; D gene uncertain. The V gene lost 3 bases and the J gene lost 1 base, with 10 bases spanning the gap. CDR3 size: 15 residues. CDR1 and CDR2 (germline): LGHNA, YNFKEQ. The CDR3 spells CASSQGITSGNTIYF. In nucleotides, the CDR3 is TGTGCCAGCAGCCAGGGGATCACATCTGGAAACACCATATATTTT.

The chain couples TRBV20-1 to TRBJ1-4, with D perhaps TRBD1 (5 bases). Trimming stripped 2 bases from V and 8 bases from J, with 9 bases between. The germline V gene encodes CDR1 DFQATT and CDR2 SNEGSKA (reference sequence). The CDR3 spans 12 residues. The CDR3 reads CSARQGEEKLFF. The CDR3 DNA reads TGCAGTGCTAGACAGGGTGAGGAAAAACTGTTTTTT.

This clonotype was seen many times. CDR3 sequence (DNA): TGTGCCTGGAGTAAAGGAAATTCACCCCTCCACTTT. Translating gives CAWSKGNSPLHF. V and J are TRBV30 and TRBJ1-6; D remains unclear. V lost 2 bases and J lost 7, with 6 bases in between. The CDR3 extends over 12 amino acids. Germline V gene data show CDR1 as GTSNPN and CDR2 as SVGIG (reference sequence).

This clonotype was detected many times. V and J are TRBV7-9 and TRBJ2-5, with D perhaps matching TRBD1 (5 bases). Germline V lookup: CDR1 SEHNR, CDR2 FQNEAQ (reference sequence). V was trimmed by 2 bases and J by 1 base, leaving 8 bases between them. This CDR3 is built from 14 residues. CDR3 amino acids: CASSLPQAQETQYF. CDR3 coding DNA: TGTGCCAGCAGCTTACCACAGGCCCAAGAGACCCAGTACTTC.

Only one count was recorded for this clonotype. A read error may explain this, as a much larger clone is one base away. V is TRBV19 and J is TRBJ2-3; TRBD2 matches at 10 bases. Per germline, CDR1 LNHDA and CDR2 SQIVND (reference sequence). The CDR3 loop spans 18 amino acids. V was clipped by 4 bases and J by 2 bases; unmatched bases: 12. DNA for the CDR3: TGTGCCAGTAGTAATTCGGCTAGCGGGAGAAGTAACACAGATACGCAGTATTTT. It translates to CASSNSASGRSNTDTQYF. The full variable domain, with the rest looked up from reference TRBV19 and TRBJ2-3, is DGGITQSPKYLFRKEGQNVTLSCEQNLNHDAMYWYRQDPGQGLRLIYYSQIVNDFQKGDIAEGYSVSREKKESFPLTVTSAQKNPTAFYLCASSNSASGRSNTDTQYFGPGTRLTVL.

The count of this clonotype is one. A much larger clonotype is one base distant, so this may be a read error. This rearrangement joins TRBV2 to TRBJ2-4; D is ambiguous. CDR1 is SNHLY and CDR2 is FYNNEI in the germline V gene. The CDR3 covers 14 residues. Trimming removed 2 bases at V and 5 bases at J, with 10 bases between. The CDR3 region has the DNA TGTGCCAGCAGTGAATCACGCTGTCAAAACATTCAGTACTTC. Encoded protein: CASSESRCQNIQYF.

This clonotype was counted ten times or more. This chain links TRBV11-2 with TRBJ2-5; TRBD2 matches at 8 bases. Germline values: CDR1 SGHAT, CDR2 FQNNGV. This CDR3 spans 15 amino acids. The trim removed 0 bases at V and 3 bases at J, leaving 3 bases unmatched. The CDR3 spells CASSLDGLAEETQYF. CDR3 bases: TGTGCCAGCAGCTTAGACGGACTAGCAGAAGAGACCCAGTACTTC.

The chain recombines TRBV7-6 with TRBJ2-2, with 10 bases identical to TRBD2. CDR3 length: 15 residues. CDR1 is SGHVS and CDR2 is FNYEAQ in the germline V gene. The ends lost 5 bases at V and 7 bases at J; junction bases unmatched: 7. The CDR3 loop is CASSTTSGVGGELFF. CDR3 nucleotide sequence: TGTGCCAGCAGCACCACTAGCGGGGTAGGCGGGGAGCTGTTTTTT.

V gene TRBV10-3 combines with J gene TRBJ1-1; D ambiguous. Germline V gene data show CDR1 as ENHRY and CDR2 as SYGVKD. Trimming pared 1 base from V and 0 bases from J, leaving 9 bases between. The CDR3 spans 15 residues. The CDR3 loop is CAISELWVMNTEAFF. DNA of the CDR3: TGTGCCATCAGTGAGTTGTGGGTCATGAACACTGAAGCTTTCTTT.

To note about this clonotype: One base away lies a much larger clone, so this may be a sequencing read error. The chain links TRBV6-6 to TRBJ1-5; TRBD1 is a possible D gene (6 bases). CDR1 MNHNY and CDR2 SVGAGI come from the germline V gene (reference sequence). CDR3 length: 13 amino acids. Trimming removed 5 bases at V and 7 bases at J, with 12 bases between. The CDR3 is CASSQLGGQPQHF. As DNA, the CDR3 is TGTGCCAGCAGTCAACTGGGGGGCCAGCCCCAGCATTTT.

Regarding this clonotype: This could be a read error, since a much larger clone is one nucleotide away. The chain links TRBV14 to TRBJ1-2; D possibly corresponds to TRBD1 (6 bases). V gave up 0 bases and J gave up 13 bases, with 21 bases separating them. The CDR3 extends over 15 amino acids. Germline CDR1 is SGHDN and CDR2 is FVKESK. CDR3 sequence reads: CASSQDRMEGGDSTF. The CDR3 DNA reads as TGTGCCAGCAGCCAAGATCGGATGGAGGGGGGGGACTCCACCTTC. The full variable domain, completed using reference TRBV14 and TRBJ1-2, is EAGVTQFPSHSVIEKGQTVTLRCDPISGHDNLYWYRRVMGKEIKFLLHFVKESKQDESGMPNNRFLAERTGGTYSTLKVQPAELEDSGVYFCASSQDRMEGGDSTFGSGTRLTVV.

This clonotype has at least ten counts. The gene calls are TRBV10-2 and TRBJ2-5; D remains ambiguous. The V end was cut by 10 bases, the J end by 1 base, with 13 bases between. The CDR3 is 13 residues long. Germline CDR1 is WSHSY and CDR2 is SAAADI. The CDR3 sequence: CATWPTGQETQYF. In nucleotides, the CDR3 is TGCGCCACTTGGCCGACGGGCCAAGAGACCCAGTACTTC.

The chain recombines TRBV28 with TRBJ1-5; 9 positions match TRBD1. J gave up 3 bases and V 7 bases, and 13 bases lay outside the gene matches. The CDR3 extends over 17 amino acids. Germline V gene sequence: CDR1 MDHEN, CDR2 SYDVKM. CDR3 in DNA: TGTGCCAGCACTAATCTACCGGGACAGGGTTTCAATCAGCCCCAGCATTTT. As protein: CASTNLPGQGFNQPQHF.

This clonotype occurred many times. The chain uses TRBV6-6 and TRBJ1-5; D is possibly TRBD1 (5 bases). V gave up 7 bases and J gave up 3 bases, with 13 bases separating them. The length of the CDR3 is 14 residues. From germline, CDR1 is MNHNY and CDR2 SVGAGI (reference sequence). CDR3: CASTEWGLNQPQHF. CDR3 sequence (DNA): TGTGCCAGCACCGAATGGGGCCTCAATCAGCCCCAGCATTTT.

This clonotype occurred many times. The genes are TRBV2 and TRBJ2-3; D ambiguous. This CDR3 comprises 13 residues. Germline lookup yields CDR1 SNHLY and CDR2 FYNNEI. The ends were cut back, 8 bases at V and 0 bases at J, with 9 bases in the middle. The CDR3 sequence: CASASVSTDTQYF. CDR3 coding DNA: TGTGCCAGCGCGTCAGTTAGCACAGATACGCAGTATTTT. The variable domain in full, with the rest retrieved from reference TRBV2 and TRBJ2-3, is EPEVTQTPSHQVTQMGQEVILRCVPISNHLYFYWYRQILGQKVEFLVSFYNNEISEKSEIFDDQFSVERPDGSNFTLKIRSTKLEDSAMYFCASASVSTDTQYFGPGTRLTVL.

With respect to this clonotype: Because the CDR3's place on the DNA is in doubt, the DNA is left out and the CDR3 is given as listed by TCRdb. The genes are TRBV10-2 and TRBJ2-3; the D call of TRBD2 is as the table states it, not checked on the DNA. The CDR3 contains 15 residues when both ends are counted. CDR1 and CDR2 from the germline V gene are WSHSY and SAAADI. The CDR3: CACSASGRDPDTQYF.

Many counts were recorded for this clonotype. The CDR3: CASSVGWGAGEKLFF. DNA of the CDR3: TGTGCCAGCAGCGTCGGTTGGGGGGCAGGGGAAAAACTGTTTTTT. V and J are TRBV9 and TRBJ1-4, with D tentatively TRBD1 (6 bases). Per the germline V gene, CDR1 is SGDLS and CDR2 is YYNGEE. This CDR3 is built from 15 residues. Trimming shortened V by 2 bases and J by 8 bases, and 16 bases separated the two germline ends.

In its sample, this clonotype was seen many times. This rearrangement joins TRBV11-3 to TRBJ2-1; TRBD1 matches 7 bases. CDR3 length equals 16 residues. The V segment lost 5 bases and the J segment 7 bases; nucleotides outside the gene matches: 14. Germline V gives CDR1 SGHNT, CDR2 YENEEA. Here the CDR3 reads CASSERPRQGWNEQFF. CDR3 bases: TGTGCCAGCAGCGAACGCCCCAGACAGGGTTGGAATGAGCAGTTCTTC.

This clonotype showed up just a few times. The chain employs TRBV6-1 and TRBJ2-2; a possible D gene is TRBD1 (6 bases). V was shortened by 6 bases and J by 0 bases, with 11 bases between the two germline ends. This CDR3 is built from 15 residues. Germline CDR1 MNHNS, CDR2 SASEGT. CDR3 sequence reads: CASRLQGANTGELFF. The CDR3 DNA is TGTGCCAGCAGATTACAGGGCGCGAACACCGGGGAGCTGTTTTTT.

This clonotype was detected a few times. The V call is TRBV6-4, the J call TRBJ2-3, with D perhaps matching TRBD2 (6 bases). This CDR3 is built from 15 residues. Germline CDR1 is MRHNA and CDR2 is SNTAGT. Deletions cut 6 bases from V and 6 bases from J, with 19 bases between. The CDR3 bases are TGTGCCAGCAGCGACGCAGGAGGGACCGTCGATACGCAGTATTTT. It is translated as CASSDAGGTVDTQYF.

This clonotype showed up many times. The V and J genes are TRBV7-9 and TRBJ2-3; perhaps TRBD2 as D (7 bases). There are 13 residues in the CDR3. Germline loops: CDR1 SEHNR, CDR2 FQNEAQ (reference sequence). Deletions cut 10 bases from V and 0 bases from J, with 11 bases between. The CDR3 region is CATGGLSTDTQYF. The DNA for the CDR3 is TGTGCCACGGGGGGCCTTAGCACAGATACGCAGTATTTT.

Many counts were recorded for this clonotype. The V and J genes are TRBV24-1 and TRBJ2-5; the D gene is possibly TRBD2 (6 bases). CDR3 size: 14 residues. From germline, CDR1 is KGHDR and CDR2 SFDVKD. V shed 3 bases and J shed 5 bases, with 12 bases lying between them. This chain's CDR3 is CATSDRGTVETQYF. Here the CDR3 DNA reads TGTGCCACCAGTGATCGGGGGACGGTCGAGACCCAGTACTTC.

This clonotype has more than one count but fewer than ten. A much larger clone differs from this one at a single base, so this may be a read error. This chain links TRBV20-1 with TRBJ2-1; TRBD2 agrees at 12 bases. CDR1 is DFQATT and CDR2 is SNEGSKA in the germline V gene (reference sequence). V was clipped by 0 bases and J by 1 base; unmatched bases: 7. This CDR3 comprises 18 residues. Here the CDR3 reads CSARDRLAGALSYNEQFF. DNA for the CDR3: TGCAGTGCTAGAGATCGACTAGCGGGAGCGCTTTCCTACAATGAGCAGTTCTTC.

This clonotype has ten or more counts. This chain connects TRBV24-1 to TRBJ2-7; D unclear. Germline V gene sequence: CDR1 KGHDR, CDR2 SFDVKD. The germline V and J ends were trimmed by 3 bases and 6 bases, with 11 bases remaining between them. The CDR3 is 13 residues long. The CDR3 bases are TGTGCCACCAGTGATCGGCAGTCCCTCGAGCAGTACTTC. Translated, it gives CATSDRQSLEQYF.

This clonotype was observed at least ten times. The genes are TRBV5-1 and TRBJ2-7; D might be TRBD1 or TRBD2, each matching 5 bases. Trimming removed 1 base from V and 1 base from J, with 12 bases in between. This CDR3 spans 15 amino acids. Germline CDR1 reads SGHRS; CDR2 reads YFSETQ. CDR3 amino acids: CASSLFGATSYEQYF. The CDR3 DNA reads TGCGCCAGCAGCTTGTTCGGGGCAACATCCTACGAGCAGTACTTC.